Presented here are 10 T cell receptor beta chains from one specimen sequenced in a study of T cells in tuberculosis. Clones were sequenced by immunoSEQ multiplex PCR, and TCRdb holds only the in-frame ones, with some missing. The sample includes tens of thousands of clones, just over 90% seen only once; the top ten take about 17%. Sample: PBMCs. Receptor source: a donor between 10 and 35 years old with latent tuberculosis or without tuberculosis infection. Some clones in this sample may be carry-over from other donors' samples.

The chain employs TRBV5-1 and TRBJ1-3; possible D gene TRBD1, 6 bases. Germline assignment: CDR1 SGHRS and CDR2 YFSETQ. Trimming cost V 0 bases and J 4 bases, with 14 bases left between them. The CDR3 covers 16 residues. CDR3 nucleotide sequence: TGCGCCAGCAGCTTGGGAGGGACAAGCCTGGGAAACACCATATATTTT. It encodes CASSLGGTSLGNTIYF. Full variable domain (rest looked up from reference TRBV5-1 and TRBJ1-3): KAGVTQTPRYLIKTRGQQVTLSCSPISGHRSVSWYQQTPGQGLQFLFEYFSETQRNKGNFPGRFSGRQFSNSRSEMNVSTLELGDSALYLCASSLGGTSLGNTIYFGEGSWLTVV.

DNA of the CDR3: TGCGCCAGCAGCTTGGCTAATAAAGGGGGCGCGTCCTATGGCTACACCTTC. It translates to CASSLANKGGASYGYTF. V and J are TRBV5-1 and TRBJ1-2; 7 positions match TRBD1. Germline CDR1 SGHRS, CDR2 YFSETQ. There are 17 residues in the CDR3. V trimming: 0 bases; J trimming: 4 bases; junction bases outside the gene matches: 12.

The V gene is TRBV13, the J gene TRBJ2-3; D perhaps matches TRBD1 (6 bases). The CDR3 sequence is 17 residues long. Between the trimmed V and J ends, which lost 5 bases and 2 bases, there was a span of 20 bases. Germline V gene lookup returns CDR1 PRHDT and CDR2 FYEKMQ (reference sequence). CDR3 DNA sequence: TGTGCCAGCAGCCCAAACAGGGTCGCAGGGCCCACAGATACGCAGTATTTT. Amino acid sequence: CASSPNRVAGPTDTQYF.

V usage is TRBV6-5 and J usage is TRBJ2-3; D is perhaps TRBD2 (6 bases). There are 13 residues in the CDR3. V was shortened by 7 bases and J by 0 bases, with 8 bases between the two germline ends. The germline V gene encodes CDR1 MNHEY and CDR2 SVGAGI. CDR3: CASKEGSTDTQYF. The CDR3 nucleotides are TGTGCCAGCAAGGAGGGCAGCACAGATACGCAGTATTTT.

This clone was seen a few times. This chain joins TRBV7-3 and TRBJ2-1; 8 bases line up with TRBD2. Germline V gene lookup returns CDR1 SGHTA and CDR2 FQGTGA. The CDR3 runs to 22 residues. The ends lost 8 bases at V and 1 base at J; junction bases unmatched: 28. CDR3 region: CASATSREEAGSPAKSYNEQFF. As DNA, the CDR3 is TGTGCCAGCGCTACGTCGCGGGAGGAAGCTGGTTCTCCGGCAAAATCCTACAATGAGCAGTTCTTC.

The chain recombines TRBV4-1 with TRBJ1-2; the D is unclear. The CDR3 contains 16 residues. V lost 4 bases to trimming and J lost 7 bases, with 22 bases between them. Germline V CDR1 and CDR2: MGHRA, YSYEKL. The CDR3 DNA reads TGCGCCAGCAGCCTAATTAATCCCCCAGCCAGCGCTGGCTACACCTTC. Translation: CASSLINPPASAGYTF.

The CDR3 nucleotides are TGTGCCAGCAGCCTGACAGGCTCTGGGGCCAACGTCCTGACTTTC. It yields the protein CASSLTGSGANVLTF. V and J are TRBV5-4 and TRBJ2-6; TRBD1 might be the D (6 bases). Germline CDR1 reads SGHNT; CDR2 reads YYREEE (reference sequence). V gave up 4 bases and J gave up 0 bases, with 8 bases separating them. The CDR3 extends over 15 amino acids.

V is TRBV11-2 and J is TRBJ1-1; D not certain. Germline V gene sequence: CDR1 SGHAT, CDR2 FQNNGV. This CDR3 is 15 amino acids long. V was pared by 3 bases and J by 3 bases, with 14 bases between. The CDR3 region has the DNA TGTGCCAGCAGCTTGGGCCGGGATCGGTACACTGAAGCTTTCTTT. It codes for CASSLGRDRYTEAFF. The full variable domain, completed using reference TRBV11-2 and TRBJ1-1, is EAGVAQSPRYKIIEKRQSVAFWCNPISGHATLYWYQQILGQGPKLLIQFQNNGVVDDSQLPKDRFSAERLKGVDSTLKIQPAKLEDSAVYLCASSLGRDRYTEAFFGQGTRLTVV.

The chain uses TRBV7-2 and TRBJ2-5; 12 nucleotides match TRBD1. The V gene's germline CDR1 is SGHTA and CDR2 FQGNSA. This CDR3 comprises 15 residues. V shed 4 bases and J 5 bases; nucleotides not matched to a gene: 5. CDR3: CASSSGDRGQETQYF. DNA for the CDR3: TGTGCCAGCAGCTCCGGGGACAGGGGGCAGGAGACCCAGTACTTC.

The sample holds a few counts of this clone. J is TRBJ1-4 and V is TRBV5-1; D perhaps matches TRBD1 (5 bases). Germline lookup yields CDR1 SGHRS and CDR2 YFSETQ. This CDR3 comprises 15 residues. Trimming shortened V by 4 bases and J by 3 bases, and 13 bases separated the two germline ends. The CDR3 sequence is CASSLQAGSNEKLFF. Here the CDR3 DNA reads TGCGCCAGCAGCCTTCAGGCAGGGTCTAATGAAAAACTGTTTTTT.